This record covers a single T cell receptor beta chain. CDR3 length equals 16 residues. Per germline, CDR1 SGHTA and CDR2 FQGNSA. Trimming removed 5 bases from V and 4 bases from J, with 17 bases in between. These data originate in a study of blood T cell repertoires in COVID-19. Measured with immunoSEQ multiplex PCR; TCRdb has only the in-frame clones, and not every one. The profile shows fewer than 120,000 clones, 70% to 90% of them singletons. The receptor's source is a human donor in a cohort sampled during active COVID-19. The material sequenced was peripheral blood. This chain uses TRBV7-2 with TRBJ2-2; a weak D match, TRBD2 (6 bases). The CDR3 DNA follows: TGTGCCAGCAGCCGGATAGCGGCAAGTAGCACCGGGGAGCTGTTTTTT. Translating gives CASSRIAASSTGELFF. Drawing the rest from reference TRBV7-2 and TRBJ2-2, the complete variable domain is GAGVSQSPSNKVTEKGKDVELRCDPISGHTALYWYRQSLGQGLEFLIYFQGNSAPDKSGLPSDRFSAERTGGSVSTLTIQRTQQEDSAVYLCASSRIAASSTGELFFGEGSRLTVL.